The sequence of this T cell receptor beta chain was determined in a study of shared clonotypes between healthy human individuals. General study findings and limits: Rarefaction showed that sequencing of sorted subsets was incomplete (despite large depth). Shared clonotypes across all four donors exceeded non-shared ones in generation probability.

Positively selected for CCR7, the CD45RO-negative cells used as naive CD8 cells excluded terminally differentiated effector memory CD45RA+ cells. The CDR3 has 12 amino acids. Germline CDR1 and CDR2: MNHEY and SMNVEV (reference sequence). Trimming removed 6 bases at V and 3 bases at J, with 8 bases between. Each PCR replicate from the sorted subsets contained 150 to 200 ng DNA, which is about 31,000 T cell genomes. Repertoires were generated with immunoSEQ multiplex PCR, while TCRdb's copy carries only in-frame clones and drops some. This sample has approximately 2,200,000 clones; approximately 94% occur once, and the top ten carry roughly 1.8%. On this clone: What it recognizes is unknown. Distinct nucleotide sequences in the sample also encode this CDR3.

This clonotype was sampled from a man aged 18 to 35 in good health. Some clones in this sample may be carry-over from other donors' samples. The sequenced sample consisted of naive CD8+ T cells from PBMCs. The chain is built from TRBV27 and TRBJ2-5, with TRBD2 as a possible D gene (5 bases). The CDR3 sequence is CASSGGEETQYF. The CDR3 coding sequence is TGTGCCAGCAGCGGAGGCGAAGAGACCCAGTACTTC.